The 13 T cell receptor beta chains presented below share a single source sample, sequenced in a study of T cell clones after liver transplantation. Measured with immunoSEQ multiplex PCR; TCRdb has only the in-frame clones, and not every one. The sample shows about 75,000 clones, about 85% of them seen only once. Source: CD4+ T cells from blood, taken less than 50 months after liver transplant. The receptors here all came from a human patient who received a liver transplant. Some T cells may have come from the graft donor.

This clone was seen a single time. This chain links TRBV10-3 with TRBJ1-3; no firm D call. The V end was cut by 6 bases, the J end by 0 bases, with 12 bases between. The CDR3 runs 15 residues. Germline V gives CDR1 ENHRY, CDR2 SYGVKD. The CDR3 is CAIRRTLVSGNTIYF. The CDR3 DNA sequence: TGTGCCATCAGGCGGACTTTAGTCTCTGGAAACACCATATATTTT.

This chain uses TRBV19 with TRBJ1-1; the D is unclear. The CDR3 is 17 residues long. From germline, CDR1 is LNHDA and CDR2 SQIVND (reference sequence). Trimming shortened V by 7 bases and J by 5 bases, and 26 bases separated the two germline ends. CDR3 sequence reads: CASNSVRAGQKGTEAFF. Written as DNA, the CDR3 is TGTGCCAGTAATTCCGTTCGGGCGGGCCAAAAAGGGACTGAAGCTTTCTTT.

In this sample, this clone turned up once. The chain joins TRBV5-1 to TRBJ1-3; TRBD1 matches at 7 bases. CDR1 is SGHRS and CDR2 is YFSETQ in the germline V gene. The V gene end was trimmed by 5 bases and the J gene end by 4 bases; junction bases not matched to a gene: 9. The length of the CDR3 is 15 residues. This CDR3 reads CASSRGTDGGNTIYF. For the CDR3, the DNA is TGCGCCAGCAGTCGGGGGACAGACGGGGGAAACACCATATATTTT.

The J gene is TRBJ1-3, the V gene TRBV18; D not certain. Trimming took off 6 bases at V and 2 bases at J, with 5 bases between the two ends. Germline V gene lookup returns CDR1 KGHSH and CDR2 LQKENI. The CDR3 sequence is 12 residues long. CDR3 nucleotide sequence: TGTGCCAGCTCCAGCACTGGAAACACCATATATTTT. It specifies CASSSTGNTIYF. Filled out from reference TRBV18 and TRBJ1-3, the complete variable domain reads NAGVMQNPRHLVRRRGQEARLRCSPMKGHSHVYWYRQLPEEGLKFMVYLQKENIIDESGMPKERFSAEFPKEGPSILRIQQVVRGDSAAYFCASSSTGNTIYFGEGSWLTVV.

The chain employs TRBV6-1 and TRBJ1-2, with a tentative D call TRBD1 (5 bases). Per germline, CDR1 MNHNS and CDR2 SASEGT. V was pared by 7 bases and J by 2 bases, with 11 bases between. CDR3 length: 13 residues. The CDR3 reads CASTRDGNYGYTF. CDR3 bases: TGTGCCAGCACCCGGGACGGCAACTATGGCTACACCTTC.

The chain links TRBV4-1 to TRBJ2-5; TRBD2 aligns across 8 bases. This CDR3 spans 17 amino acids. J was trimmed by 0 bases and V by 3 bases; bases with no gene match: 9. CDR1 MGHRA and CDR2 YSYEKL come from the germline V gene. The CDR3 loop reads CASSQDLTSGYQETQYF. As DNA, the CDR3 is TGCGCCAGCAGCCAGGACCTCACTAGCGGATACCAAGAGACCCAGTACTTC.

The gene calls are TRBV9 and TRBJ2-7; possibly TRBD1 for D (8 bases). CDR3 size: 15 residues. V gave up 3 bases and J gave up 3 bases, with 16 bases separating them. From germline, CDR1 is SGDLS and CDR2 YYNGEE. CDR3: CASSAGQGGFYEQYF. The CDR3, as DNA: TGTGCCAGCAGCGCCGGACAGGGAGGGTTCTACGAGCAGTACTTC.

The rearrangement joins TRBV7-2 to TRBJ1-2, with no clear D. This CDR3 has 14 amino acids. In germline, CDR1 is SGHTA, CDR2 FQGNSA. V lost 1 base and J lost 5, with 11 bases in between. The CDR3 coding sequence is TGTGCCAGCAGCTTAGAGTCCCAGGTTTATGGCTACACCTTC. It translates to CASSLESQVYGYTF. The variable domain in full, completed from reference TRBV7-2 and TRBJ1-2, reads GAGVSQSPSNKVTEKGKDVELRCDPISGHTALYWYRQSLGQGLEFLIYFQGNSAPDKSGLPSDRFSAERTGGSVSTLTIQRTQQEDSAVYLCASSLESQVYGYTFGSGTRLTVV.

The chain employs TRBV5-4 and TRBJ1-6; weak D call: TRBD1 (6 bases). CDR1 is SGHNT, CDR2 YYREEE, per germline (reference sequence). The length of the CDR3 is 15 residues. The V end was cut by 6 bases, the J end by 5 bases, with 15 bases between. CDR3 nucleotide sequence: TGTGCCAGCACCCTGGACAGTCCCCATAATTCACCCCTCCACTTT. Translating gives CASTLDSPHNSPLHF.

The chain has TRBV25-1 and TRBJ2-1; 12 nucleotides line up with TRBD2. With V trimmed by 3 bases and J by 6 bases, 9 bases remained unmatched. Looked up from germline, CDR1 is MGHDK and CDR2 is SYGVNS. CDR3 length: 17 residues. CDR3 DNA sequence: TGTGCCAGCAGTGACCCGGCTAGCGGGAGGGCAATCAATGAGCAGTTCTTC. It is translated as CASSDPASGRAINEQFF.

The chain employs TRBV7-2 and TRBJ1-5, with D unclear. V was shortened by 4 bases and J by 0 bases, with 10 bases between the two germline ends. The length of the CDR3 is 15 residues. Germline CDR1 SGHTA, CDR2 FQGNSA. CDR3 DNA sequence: TGTGCCAGCAGCTCCCAGATACATAGCAATCAGCCCCAGCATTTT. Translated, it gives CASSSQIHSNQPQHF. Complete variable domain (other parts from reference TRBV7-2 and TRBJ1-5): GAGVSQSPSNKVTEKGKDVELRCDPISGHTALYWYRQSLGQGLEFLIYFQGNSAPDKSGLPSDRFSAERTGGSVSTLTIQRTQQEDSAVYLCASSSQIHSNQPQHFGDGTRLSIL.

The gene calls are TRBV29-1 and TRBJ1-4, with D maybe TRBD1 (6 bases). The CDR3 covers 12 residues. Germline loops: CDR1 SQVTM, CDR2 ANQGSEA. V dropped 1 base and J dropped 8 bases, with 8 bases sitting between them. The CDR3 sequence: CSVEGDTEKLFF. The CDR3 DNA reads TGCAGCGTTGAAGGGGACACAGAAAAACTGTTTTTT.

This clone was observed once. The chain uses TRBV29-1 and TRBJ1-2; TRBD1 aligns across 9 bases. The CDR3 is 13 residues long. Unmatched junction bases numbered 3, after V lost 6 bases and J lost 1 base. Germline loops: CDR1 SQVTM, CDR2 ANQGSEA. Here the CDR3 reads CSVDRGGNYGYTF. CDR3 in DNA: TGCAGCGTCGACAGGGGGGGTAACTATGGCTACACCTTC.